This is a list of T cell receptor beta chains from one sample in a study of T cell repertoires in ileal Crohn's disease. TCRdb keeps only in-frame clones here, not all; method: immunoSEQ multiplex PCR. The sample includes approximately 13,000 clones, 87% seen only once; the top ten take 3.7%. The specimen sequenced was ileal tissue. The receptors were gathered from an adult with Crohn's disease. Each CDR3 is given with its conserved first and last residue. D genes are given only for firm matches. The size entry is marked missing in some rows and otherwise reads once, few, many or a size class.

D	size	V	J	DNA	CDR3
NA	NA	TRBV6-5	TRBJ2-3	TGTGCCAGCAGTTACTCGGGTAGCGGCTACACAGATACGCAGTATTTT	CASSYSGSGYTDTQYF
NA	NA	TRBV28	TRBJ2-3	TGTGCCAGCAAGACCATAGACAGGCGCACAGATACGCAGTATTTT	CASKTIDRRTDTQYF
NA	NA	TRBV18	TRBJ1-5	TGTGCCAGCTCACTACTGATTTCAAGTCAGCCCCAGCATTTT	CASSLLISSQPQHF
NA	NA	TRBV29-1	TRBJ2-3	TGCAGCGCTACGGGATATACGCAGTATTTT	CSATGYTQYF
NA	few	TRBV7-2	TRBJ2-5	TGTGCCAGCAGCTTAGGAATAGGGGGGGACCAAGAGACCCAGTACTTC	CASSLGIGGDQETQYF
NA	NA	TRBV19	TRBJ2-1	TGTGCCAGTAGTATGAAAAATACAGGGTACAATGAGCAGTTCTTC	CASSMKNTGYNEQFF
NA	NA	TRBV30	TRBJ1-4	TGTGCCTGGAGTGTACTGAGTGAAAAACTGTTTTTT	CAWSVLSEKLFF
TRBD2	NA	TRBV5-4	TRBJ2-5	TGTGCCAGCAGCCGCGGACTAGCGGGGGAGCAAGAGACCCAGTACTTC	CASSRGLAGEQETQYF
NA	once	TRBV19	TRBJ2-7	TGTGCCAGTAGTATCCCTCCAGGACAGTCCACCTACGAGCAGTACTTC	CASSIPPGQSTYEQYF
TRBD1	NA	TRBV7-3	TRBJ2-7	TGTGCCAGCAGCTTACAAGGGTCGGGACAGGGGAACGAGCAGTACTTC	CASSLQGSGQGNEQYF
NA	NA	TRBV7-2	TRBJ2-7	TGTGCCAGCAGCTTAGGCCCTCGAACCGAGTACGAGCAGTACTTC	CASSLGPRTEYEQYF